This T cell receptor beta chain was captured by sequencing in a study of blood T cell repertoires in COVID-19. About the research overall: Whether acute or convalescent, the COVID-19 samples came from the United States, Italy and Spain. Sample material is recorded as cDNA or gDNA derived from T cells, B-cell-depleted T cells, or PBMCs.

Authors' processing steps: From reference gene primer amplification, estimates of nucleated cell counts were derived. Measured with immunoSEQ multiplex PCR; TCRdb has only the in-frame clones, and not every one. Clone size and the V and J calls come from that table; the DNA yielded D and trimming. This sample has 120,000 to 150,000 clones, with 88% found just once. Trimming cost V 9 bases and J 5 bases; bases outside gene matches: 10. Germline values: CDR1 LNHNV, CDR2 YYDKDF (reference sequence). The CDR3 runs 15 residues. The chain recombines TRBV15 with TRBJ2-2; 9 nucleotides match TRBD2. Sequenced sample: peripheral blood. The TCR originated in a human donor in a cohort sampled during active COVID-19. The CDR3 DNA reads as TGTGCCACTTTGGGGGGGACTAGCCGTACCGGGGAGCTGTTTTTT. This sequence encodes CATLGGTSRTGELFF.